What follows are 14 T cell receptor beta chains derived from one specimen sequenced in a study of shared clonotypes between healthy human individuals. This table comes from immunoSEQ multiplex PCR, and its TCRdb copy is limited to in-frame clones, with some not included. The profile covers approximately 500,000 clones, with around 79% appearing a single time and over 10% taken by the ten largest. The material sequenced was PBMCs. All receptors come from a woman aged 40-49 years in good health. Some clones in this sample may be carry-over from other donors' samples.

CDR3 sequence (DNA): TGTGCCTGGAGTGTAGAAAGCGTGGCCTACGAGCAGTACTTC. This gives the protein CAWSVESVAYEQYF. The V gene is TRBV30, the J gene TRBJ2-7, with D unclear. The germline V gene has CDR1 GTSNPN and CDR2 SVGIG (reference sequence). V was shortened by 0 bases and J by 2 bases, with 11 bases between the two germline ends. The CDR3 has 14 residues.

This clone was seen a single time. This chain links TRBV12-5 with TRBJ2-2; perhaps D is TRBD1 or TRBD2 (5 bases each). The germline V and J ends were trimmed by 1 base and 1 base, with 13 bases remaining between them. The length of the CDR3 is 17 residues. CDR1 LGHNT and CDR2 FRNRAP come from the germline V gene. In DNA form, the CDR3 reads TGTGCTAGTGGTTTGGACCCAGGGAGATTGAACACCGGGGAGCTGTTTTTT. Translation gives CASGLDPGRLNTGELFF.

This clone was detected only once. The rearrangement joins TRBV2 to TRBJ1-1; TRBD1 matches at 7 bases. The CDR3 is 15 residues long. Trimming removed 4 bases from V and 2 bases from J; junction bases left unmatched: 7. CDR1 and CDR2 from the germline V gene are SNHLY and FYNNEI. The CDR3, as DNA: TGTGCCAGCAGTGGACAGGGAAGTAGAAACACTGAAGCTTTCTTT. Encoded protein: CASSGQGSRNTEAFF.

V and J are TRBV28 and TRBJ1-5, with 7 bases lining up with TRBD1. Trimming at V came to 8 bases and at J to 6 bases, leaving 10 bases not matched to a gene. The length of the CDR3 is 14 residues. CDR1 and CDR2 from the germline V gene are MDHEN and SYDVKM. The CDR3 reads CASSYPGGGQPQHF. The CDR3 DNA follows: TGTGCCAGCTCGTATCCAGGGGGGGGTCAGCCCCAGCATTTT.

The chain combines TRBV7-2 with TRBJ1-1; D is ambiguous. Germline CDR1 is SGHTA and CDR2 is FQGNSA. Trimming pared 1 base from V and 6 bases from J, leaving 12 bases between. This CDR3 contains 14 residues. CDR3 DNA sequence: TGTGCCAGCAGCTTAGAGGCACCTCGAGCTGAAGCTTTCTTT. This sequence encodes CASSLEAPRAEAFF. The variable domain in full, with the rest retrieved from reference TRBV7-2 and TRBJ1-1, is GAGVSQSPSNKVTEKGKDVELRCDPISGHTALYWYRQSLGQGLEFLIYFQGNSAPDKSGLPSDRFSAERTGGSVSTLTIQRTQQEDSAVYLCASSLEAPRAEAFFGQGTRLTVV.

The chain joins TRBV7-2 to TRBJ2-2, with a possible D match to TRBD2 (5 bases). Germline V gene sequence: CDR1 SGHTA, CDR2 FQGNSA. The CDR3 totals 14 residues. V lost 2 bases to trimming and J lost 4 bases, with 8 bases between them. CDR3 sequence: CASSLLATTGELFF. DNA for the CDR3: TGTGCCAGCAGCTTACTAGCTACCACCGGGGAGCTGTTTTTT.

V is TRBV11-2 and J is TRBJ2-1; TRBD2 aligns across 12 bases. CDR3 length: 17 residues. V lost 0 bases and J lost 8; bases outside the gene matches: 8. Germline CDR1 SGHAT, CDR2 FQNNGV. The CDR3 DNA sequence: TGTGCCAGCAGCTTAGACCACCTACTAGCGGGAGGCCATGAGCAGTTCTTC. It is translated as CASSLDHLLAGGHEQFF.

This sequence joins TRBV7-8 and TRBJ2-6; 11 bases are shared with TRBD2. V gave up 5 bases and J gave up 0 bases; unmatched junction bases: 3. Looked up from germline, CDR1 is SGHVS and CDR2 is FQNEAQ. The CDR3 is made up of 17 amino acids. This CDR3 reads CASSKLAGGSGANVLTF. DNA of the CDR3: TGTGCCAGCAGCAAGCTAGCGGGAGGCTCTGGGGCCAACGTCCTGACTTTC. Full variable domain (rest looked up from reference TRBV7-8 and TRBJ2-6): GAGVSQSPRYKVAKRGQDVALRCDPISGHVSLFWYQQALGQGPEFLTYFQNEAQLDKSGLPSDRFFAERPEGSVSTLKIQRTQQEDSAVYLCASSKLAGGSGANVLTFGAGSRLTVL.

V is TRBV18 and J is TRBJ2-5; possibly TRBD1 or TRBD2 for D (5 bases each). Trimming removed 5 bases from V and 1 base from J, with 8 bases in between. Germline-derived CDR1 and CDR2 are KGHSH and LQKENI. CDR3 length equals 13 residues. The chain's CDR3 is CASSAGTQETQYF. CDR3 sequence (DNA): TGTGCCAGCTCAGCCGGGACCCAAGAGACCCAGTACTTC.

The CDR3 sequence: CASSPDRGPAANTGELFF. The CDR3 nucleotides read TGTGCCAGCTCACCGGACAGGGGACCAGCGGCCAACACCGGGGAGCTGTTTTTT. The chain uses TRBV18 and TRBJ2-2, with 9 bases fitting TRBD1. The CDR3 runs 18 residues. V lost 3 bases and J lost 2; bases outside the gene matches: 10. CDR1 KGHSH and CDR2 LQKENI come from the germline V gene.

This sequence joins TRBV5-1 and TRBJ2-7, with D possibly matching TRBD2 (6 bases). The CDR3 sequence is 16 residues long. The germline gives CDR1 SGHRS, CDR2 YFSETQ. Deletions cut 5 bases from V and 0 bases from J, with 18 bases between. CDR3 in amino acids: CASSLSPGAGSYEQYF. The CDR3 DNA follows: TGCGCCAGCAGTCTGTCGCCGGGAGCCGGCTCCTACGAGCAGTACTTC.

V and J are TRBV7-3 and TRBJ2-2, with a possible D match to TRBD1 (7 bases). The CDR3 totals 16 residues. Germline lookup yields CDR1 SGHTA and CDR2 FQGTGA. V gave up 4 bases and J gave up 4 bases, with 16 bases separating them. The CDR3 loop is CASSSTVRGVTGELFF. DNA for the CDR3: TGTGCCAGCAGCTCCACGGTCAGGGGGGTCACCGGGGAGCTGTTTTTT.

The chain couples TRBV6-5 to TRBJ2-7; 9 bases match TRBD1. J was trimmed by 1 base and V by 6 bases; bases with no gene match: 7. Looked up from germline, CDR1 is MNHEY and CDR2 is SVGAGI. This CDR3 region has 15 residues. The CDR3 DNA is TGTGCCAGCAGCCGTTCCGGGACAGGGTCCTACGAGCAGTACTTC. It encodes CASSRSGTGSYEQYF.

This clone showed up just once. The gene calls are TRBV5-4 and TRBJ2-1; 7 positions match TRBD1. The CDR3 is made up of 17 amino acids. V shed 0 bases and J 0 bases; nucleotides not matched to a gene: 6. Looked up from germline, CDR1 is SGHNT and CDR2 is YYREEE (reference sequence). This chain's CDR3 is CASSLGGRGSSYNEQFF. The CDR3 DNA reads TGTGCCAGCAGCTTGGGTGGCAGGGGGAGCTCCTACAATGAGCAGTTCTTC.